This T cell receptor (beta chain) appears in the sequencing data of a study of blood T cell repertoires in COVID-19. The method was immunoSEQ multiplex PCR; TCRdb's version includes in-frame clones alone and lacks a portion of them. The table shows around 250,000 clones, with about 87% occurring only once. J lost 4 bases, V lost 4 bases, and 3 bases had no gene match. Germline CDR1 reads SNHLY; CDR2 reads FYNNEI. The CDR3 runs to 14 residues. Exposed enrollees encountered a COVID-19 case at some point within 2 weeks before study entry. This clone was detected only once. The sequence was collected from a man aged 45-60 years who had been exposed to COVID-19. Sequencing input: PBMCs or T cells enriched from blood (not recorded which). The J gene is TRBJ2-7, the V gene TRBV2, with TRBD1 identical over 11 bases. Written as DNA, the CDR3 is TGTGCCAGCAGTGGGACAGGGGGCTGGTACGAGCAGTACGTC. Amino acid sequence: CASSGTGGWYEQYV.